The sequence of this TCR beta chain was determined in a study of blood T cell repertoires in COVID-19. Background on the study: The origin of the acute and convalescent COVID-19 samples was the United States, Italy and Spain. T cells, B-cell-depleted T cells, or PBMCs supplied cDNA or gDNA.

Method: immunoSEQ multiplex PCR; TCRdb's copy keeps in-frame clones and lacks some. The sample records about 140,000 clones, 78% being singletons. This receptor was identified in a woman in her fifties or sixties with acute or convalescent COVID-19. The sample consisted of peripheral blood.

CDR3: CASSQTLTGTGGETEAFF. CDR3 sequence (DNA): TGCGCCAGCAGCCAAACCCTTACCGGGACAGGGGGCGAGACTGAAGCTTTCTTT. The rearrangement uses TRBV4-1 and TRBJ1-1; 12 bases map to TRBD1. The V and J ends lost 2 bases and 5 bases, in that order; junction bases with no gene match: 12. The CDR3 runs 18 residues. Germline assignment: CDR1 MGHRA and CDR2 YSYEKL.